This T cell receptor (beta chain) came from a study of blood T cell repertoires in COVID-19. As for the study in general: There were acute and convalescent COVID-19 samples, and they came from the United States, Italy and Spain. The cDNA or gDNA used as material had been derived from T cells, B-cell-depleted T cells, or PBMCs.

The count of this clone is one. Germline values: CDR1 GTSNPN, CDR2 SVGIG (reference sequence). The CDR3 spans 12 residues. V was trimmed by 5 bases and J by 0 bases, leaving 6 bases between them. In the source study's methods: Estimation of nucleated cell counts was performed using reference gene primer amplification. Here immunoSEQ multiplex PCR was the method, and the copy in TCRdb shows in-frame clones only, minus some. V, J and clone size are those of that table, while D and trimming were read from the DNA. The sample lists almost 400,000 clones; about 90% were seen once. The J gene is TRBJ2-3, the V gene TRBV30; D ambiguous. The specimen sequenced was PBMCs or T cells enriched from blood (not recorded which). This clonotype was obtained from a woman aged 30 to 39 who had recovered from COVID-19. The CDR3, as DNA: TGTGCCTGGGCCAGTAGCACAGATACGCAGTATTTT. Encoded protein: CAWASSTDTQYF.